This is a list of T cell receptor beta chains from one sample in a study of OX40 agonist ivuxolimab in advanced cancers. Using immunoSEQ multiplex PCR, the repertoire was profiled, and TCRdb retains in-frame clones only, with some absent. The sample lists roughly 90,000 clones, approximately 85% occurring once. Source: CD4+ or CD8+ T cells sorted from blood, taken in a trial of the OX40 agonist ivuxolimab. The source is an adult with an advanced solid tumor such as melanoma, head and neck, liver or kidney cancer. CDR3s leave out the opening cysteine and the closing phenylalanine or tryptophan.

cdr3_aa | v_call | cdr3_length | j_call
KNRGPHNTDTQY | TRBV28 | 12 | TRBJ2-3
ASSDRDRAYEQY | TRBV6-6 | 12 | TRBJ2-7
ASSPPTGRSTGELF | TRBV11-1 | 14 | TRBJ2-2
ASSLGLAGTGELF | TRBV7-3 | 13 | TRBJ2-2
ASSLDSQGIEQY | TRBV4-3 | 12 | TRBJ2-7
ASSHRGQSNQPQH | TRBV6-5 | 13 | TRBJ1-5
ASRKGREAAGRNYGYT | TRBV19 | 16 | TRBJ1-2
ASSSSRGSSTDTQY | TRBV6-4 | 14 | TRBJ2-3
ASSARTVKKNIQY | TRBV6-5 | 13 | TRBJ2-4
ASSTGPKEETQY | TRBV5-1 | 12 | TRBJ2-5
ASSRSGTDAYEQY | TRBV7-3 | 13 | TRBJ2-7
ASSRQESSGNTIY | TRBV7-9 | 13 | TRBJ1-3
AISDTGASSYEQY | TRBV10-3 | 13 | TRBJ2-7
ASSSDRARETQY | TRBV5-1 | 12 | TRBJ2-5
ASSIFLAHNEQF | TRBV19 | 12 | TRBJ2-1
ASSLGARPGNTIY | TRBV7-2 | 13 | TRBJ1-3
ASSRTRLAGANEQF | TRBV27 | 14 | TRBJ2-1
ASSFARVEAF | TRBV11-2 | 10 | TRBJ1-1
ASSAGPGRASGETQY | TRBV28 | 15 | TRBJ2-5
ASSLGAGTGGWGGETQY | TRBV27 | 17 | TRBJ2-5
ASSVENYSGNTIY | TRBV2 | 13 | TRBJ1-3
ASSPGTYNYGYT | TRBV9 | 12 | TRBJ1-2